This T cell receptor (beta chain) came from a study of shared clonotypes between healthy human individuals (dated by TCRdb to 2019 to 2021). Notes on the research overall: A couple of women and a few men aged 18 to 49 years were included in the cohort. Libraries were prepared and TCR repertoires were sequenced by different laboratories using diverse techniques, in order to increase sequencing depth and limit assay-specific biases. Per donor, leukapheresis produced somewhere between about 0.8 and 9 billion PBMCs. The study deeply sequenced blood TCR repertoires of roughly five healthy adults to estimate repertoire size and the extent of clonotype sharing between individuals.

TCR CDR3 regions were amplified from genomic DNA by multiplex PCR using the deep immunoSEQ assay. Genomic DNA extracted from each cell subset was distributed evenly over all wells of several immunoSEQ 96-well plates, and each plate served as one replicate. Each replicate PCR for unsorted PBMC received 300 to 350 ng genomic DNA, equal to approximately 30,000 T cell genomes. Ten immunoSEQ deep assay plates were used to sequence unsorted PBMC genomic DNA. Purified libraries were measured with a Qubit 3.0 fluorometer, size-checked on a Bioanalyzer 2100, and measured again with the KAPA Library Quantification kit. A separate single-read 150-cycle Illumina NextSeq 550 flow cell was used to sequence each immunoSEQ 96-well plate. As for how the authors treated the data: Because only junctional sequences without quality scores were contained in the immunoSEQ output, filtering matching that applied to full-length reads could not be performed. Sequences were annotated with PyIR, a Python wrapper for IgBLAST v1.9, and V/J genes and CDR3 were assigned using IMGT germline references. Reads were filtered out if the reads had weak V/J assignments (E-value above 1e-6), no CDR3, stop codons, out-of-frame junctions, or ambiguous translated residues. V3J clonotypes were defined as sequences sharing an identical inferred V gene, J gene, and CDR3 amino acid sequence. Percentage overlap between repertoires was calculated by dividing the number of shared unique clonotypes by the size of the smaller repertoire. Richness of each repertoire was evaluated using RTK rarefaction, the Chao1 estimator, and Recon v2.1 estimates of unobserved clonotypes. Drawn from immuneACCESS, this table holds only the in-frame rearrangements with V and J called that TCRdb kept. Clones are partly lost; checked studies trace under half to an unresolved V gene and leave the rest unexplained. V and J calls and clone size are given by that table; D and trimming were obtained from the DNA. Within this sample are a few hundred thousand clones, with around 81% of them counted one time only. The ten largest clones take up about 12% of the sample.

The donors were healthy, HIV-negative adults with no recently reported acute infections or vaccinations. All donors were Caucasian adults living in Nashville, Tennessee, USA. For unsorted samples, 85 million to 100 million PBMCs were counted, and genomic DNA was extracted using the QIAamp DNA Blood Mini kit. Blood was collected by leukapheresis, and PBMCs were isolated by Ficoll-Histopaque density gradient centrifugation and then cryopreserved in liquid nitrogen vapor phase. This clone was seen a few times. It lacks a known antigen. Qualities for individual bases were not recorded, and no much larger clone is one base off. CDR1 and CDR2, looked up from the germline V gene, are SGHDT and YYEEEE. Including the terminal cysteine and phenylalanine, the CDR3 comprises 14 residues. Just the 42-base CDR3 DNA is kept, in frame starting at base 1. The trim is 4 bases for V and 8 bases for J, with a gap of 17 bases between the germline ends.

The investigation overall reported the following: Sampling was limited to blood, and TCR repertoires in tissue likely differ from TCR repertoires in blood. Pairwise subsampling led to the expectation that sequencing depth would affect the degree of clonotype sharing among donors. Because the study included only a small number of donors, the genetic and exposure-history diversity represented was limited.

The chain is assembled from TRBV5-6 and TRBJ2-3; a tentative D call is TRBD1 (5 bases match). The clonotype comes from a woman between 40 and 55 years old in good health. Some clones in this sample may be carry-over from other donors' samples. Sequencing was performed on PBMCs. This receptor carries the CDR3 CASSHRSLGGTQYF. The bases read TGTGCCAGCAGCCACAGGAGTTTGGGTGGTACGCAGTATTTT.